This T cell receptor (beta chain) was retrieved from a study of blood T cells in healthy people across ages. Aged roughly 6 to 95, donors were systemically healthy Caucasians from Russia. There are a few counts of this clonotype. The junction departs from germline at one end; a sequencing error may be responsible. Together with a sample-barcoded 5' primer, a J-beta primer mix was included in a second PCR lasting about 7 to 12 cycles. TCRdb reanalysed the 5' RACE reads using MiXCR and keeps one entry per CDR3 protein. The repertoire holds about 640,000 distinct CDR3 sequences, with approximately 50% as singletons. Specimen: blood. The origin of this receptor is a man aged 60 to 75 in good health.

This CDR3 is CASCDLAGSSYEQYF. The CDR3 bases are TGCGCCAGCTGTGACCTAGCGGGGAGCTCCTACGAGCAGTACTTC. The chain links TRBV10-2 to TRBJ2-7, with TRBD2 matching over 9 bases. Germline CDR1 reads WSHSY; CDR2 reads SAAADI. The CDR3 is 15 residues long.